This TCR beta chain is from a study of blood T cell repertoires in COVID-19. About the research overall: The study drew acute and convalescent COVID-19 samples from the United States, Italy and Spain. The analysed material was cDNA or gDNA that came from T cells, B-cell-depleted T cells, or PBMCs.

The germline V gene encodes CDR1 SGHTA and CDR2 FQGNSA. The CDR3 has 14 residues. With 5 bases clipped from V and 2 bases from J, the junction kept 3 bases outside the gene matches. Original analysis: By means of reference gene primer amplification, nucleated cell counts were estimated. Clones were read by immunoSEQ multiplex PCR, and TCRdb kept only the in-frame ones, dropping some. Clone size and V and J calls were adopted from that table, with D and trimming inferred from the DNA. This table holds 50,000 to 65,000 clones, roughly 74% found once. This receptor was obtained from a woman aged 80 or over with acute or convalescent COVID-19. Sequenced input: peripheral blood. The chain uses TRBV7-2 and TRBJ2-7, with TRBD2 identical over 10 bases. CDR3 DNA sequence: TGTGCCAGCAGCACTGGACTAGCGGCCTACGAGCAGTACTTC. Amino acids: CASSTGLAAYEQYF.